This T cell receptor beta chain was recovered during a study of T-cell memory formation after mild COVID-19. Study in general: In these data, TCR clusters were largely donor specific. Broader study findings: Contracting clones localized mainly to CM and EM when CD4+ and mainly to EMRA when CD8+.

The V gene's germline CDR1 is SGHRS and CDR2 YFSETQ. V shed 0 bases and J 7 bases; nucleotides not matched to a gene: 12. The CDR3 is 16 amino acids. Using constant-segment primers, 5'RACE produced TCR alpha and TCR beta cDNA libraries carrying sample barcodes and UMIs. TCRdb processed the 5' RACE reads anew with MiXCR; each CDR3 protein has one entry. The sample consists of 350,000 to 500,000 distinct CDR3 sequences, 20% of them appearing once. A remark on this clonotype: Its antigen remains unknown.

The chain is built from TRBV5-1 and TRBJ1-1, with TRBD1 matching over 7 bases. The sample taken for sequencing was PBMCs or a T cell subset sorted from them (not recorded which). The sequence was collected from an adult woman who had mild COVID-19 (a few samples of this study predate the infection). Cell type and time point are not known. This chain's CDR3 is CASSLVRQGGRSEAFF. The CDR3 DNA sequence: TGCGCCAGCAGCTTGGTACGGCAGGGGGGTCGGAGTGAAGCTTTCTTT.